A selection of T cell receptor beta chains follows, all from one sample in a study of shared clonotypes between healthy human individuals. Repertoires were generated with immunoSEQ multiplex PCR, while TCRdb's copy carries only in-frame clones and drops some. The sample has more than 2,000,000 clones; over 85% are singletons. Specimen: naive CD4+ T cells sorted from blood. These TCRs come from a man aged 18 to 35 in good health. Each CDR3 is given with its conserved first and last residue. A D gene is named only where the DNA matches it firmly. Size is stated for part of the rows, as once, few or many counts, or as a class when the clone is expanded.

TRBD2	TRBV7-9	TRBJ2-5	.	CASSLWREGQETQYF	TGTGCCAGCAGCTTGTGGCGGGAGGGCCAAGAGACCCAGTACTTC
TRBD1	TRBV2	TRBJ2-5	.	CASSKPQGARETQYF	TGTGCCAGCAGTAAGCCACAGGGGGCGCGTGAGACCCAGTACTTC
TRBD1	TRBV28	TRBJ1-5	.	CASRRTGEGQPQHF	TGTGCCAGCAGACGAACAGGGGAGGGTCAGCCCCAGCATTTT
.	TRBV5-6	TRBJ2-7	.	CASSRELYEQYF	TGTGCCAGCAGCCGAGAACTTTACGAGCAGTACTTC
.	TRBV6-1	TRBJ2-7	.	CASGLTGYEQYF	TGTGCCAGCGGACTAACAGGGTACGAGCAGTACTTC
TRBD1	TRBV10-3	TRBJ2-3	.	CAISRDRWRDTQYF	TGTGCCATTAGCCGGGACAGGTGGAGGGATACGCAGTATTTT
.	TRBV7-9	TRBJ1-6	.	CASSLSSGRGNSPLHF	TGTGCCAGCAGCTTATCCTCGGGCAGGGGAAATTCACCCCTCCACTTT
.	TRBV6-5	TRBJ1-5	few	CASRGTGDQPQHF	TGTGCCAGCAGGGGGACCGGCGATCAGCCCCAGCATTTT
.	TRBV19	TRBJ1-1	once	CASSGYPTEAFF	TGTGCCAGTAGTGGGTATCCAACTGAAGCTTTCTTT
.	TRBV30	TRBJ1-4	.	CAWSVQGGKANEKLFF	TGTGCCTGGAGTGTGCAGGGAGGAAAGGCTAATGAAAAACTGTTTTTT
.	TRBV5-1	TRBJ2-5	.	CASSLAAGEETQYF	TGCGCCAGCAGCTTGGCGGCAGGAGAAGAGACCCAGTACTTC
TRBD1	TRBV28	TRBJ1-2	.	CASTPGQGGYGYTF	TGTGCCAGCACACCGGGACAGGGGGGGTATGGCTACACCTTC
.	TRBV28	TRBJ2-5	.	CASSPSAGIQETQYF	TGTGCCAGCAGCCCATCAGCAGGGATTCAAGAGACCCAGTACTTC
TRBD2	TRBV10-3	TRBJ2-1	.	CATRTSGDNEQFF	TGTGCCACTAGGACTAGCGGCGACAATGAGCAGTTCTTC
TRBD2	TRBV12-5	TRBJ2-1	.	CASGLSATSGTYNEQFF	TGTGCTAGTGGTTTGTCGGCGACTAGCGGTACCTACAATGAGCAGTTCTTC
.	TRBV19	TRBJ1-5	.	CASSIGAAAGQPQHF	TGTGCCAGTAGTATAGGGGCAGCGGCGGGCCAGCCCCAGCATTTT
TRBD2	TRBV18	TRBJ2-1	.	CASSSLAGGPGNEQFF	TGTGCCAGCTCGTCTCTAGCGGGAGGGCCGGGAAATGAGCAGTTCTTC
TRBD2	TRBV11-2	TRBJ2-5	once	CASSLASGRGETQYF	TGTGCCAGCAGCTTAGCTAGCGGGAGGGGAGAGACCCAGTACTTC
.	TRBV2	TRBJ2-7	once	CASREVWPHDYEQYF	TGTGCCAGCAGGGAGGTCTGGCCTCATGACTACGAGCAGTACTTC
TRBD1	TRBV4-1	TRBJ1-6	.	CASSNTGQDKNSPLHF	TGCGCCAGCAGCAATACGGGACAGGACAAGAATTCACCCCTCCACTTT
TRBD2	TRBV7-9	TRBJ2-7	.	CASSPQAGGTYEQYF	TGTGCCAGCAGCCCGCAGGCGGGGGGTACCTACGAGCAGTACTTC
TRBD2	TRBV9	TRBJ2-5	.	CARERYRQREKDGSETQYF	TGTGCCAGAGAGAGATACCGACAGCGGGAAAAGGATGGATCAGAGACCCAGTACTTC
TRBD1	TRBV5-4	TRBJ2-4	.	CASSLPGQGNIQYF	TGTGCCAGCAGCTTACCGGGACAGGGAAACATTCAGTACTTC
.	TRBV11-2	TRBJ2-7	once	CASSLSGSLDEQYF	TGTGCCAGCAGCCTTAGCGGATCCCTCGACGAGCAGTACTTC
TRBD2	TRBV15	TRBJ2-3	.	CATSSSAASGKPDTQYF	TGTGCCACCAGCAGTTCCGCCGCTAGCGGGAAACCAGATACGCAGTATTTT
.	TRBV6-6	TRBJ1-2	.	CASSWTPNYGYTF	TGTGCCAGCAGCTGGACACCAAACTATGGCTACACCTTC
.	TRBV6-1	TRBJ2-7	.	CASSEASKQYF	TGTGCCAGCAGTGAAGCGAGCAAGCAGTACTTC
.	TRBV5-1	TRBJ2-7	.	CASKGRTTYEQYF	TGCGCCAGCAAGGGCAGGACAACCTACGAGCAGTACTTC